Listed here are 22 T cell receptor beta chains from one sample, sequenced in a study of T cell responses to AZD1222 COVID-19 vaccine. The assay was immunoSEQ multiplex PCR, and TCRdb's table has in-frame clones only and misses some. The sample shows 120,000 or so clones, roughly 87% of them seen only once. The material was peripheral blood, obtained on day 0 of AZD1222 vaccination. Receptors were obtained from an adult in good health.

The chain combines TRBV28 with TRBJ1-1; 7 bases align to TRBD1. CDR3 size: 15 residues. The junction had 8 bases not matched to a gene; V was cut back by 4 bases and J by 3 bases. Looked up from germline, CDR1 is MDHEN and CDR2 is SYDVKM. CDR3 DNA: TGTGCCAGCAGTTCATACAGGGGATCCGACACTGAAGCTTTCTTT. Residues: CASSSYRGSDTEAFF. Based on the CDR3 plus reference TRBV28 and TRBJ1-1, the full variable domain is DVKVTQSSRYLVKRTGEKVFLECVQDMDHENMFWYRQDPGLGLRLIYFSYDVKMKEKGDIPEGYSVSREKKERFSLILESASTNQTSMYLCASSSYRGSDTEAFFGQGTRLTVV.

V and J are TRBV2 and TRBJ1-6; D unresolved. Trimming took 3 bases from V and 3 from J, leaving 9 bases between them. The CDR3 contains 15 residues. In germline, CDR1 is SNHLY, CDR2 FYNNEI. CDR3 sequence: CASSESGIYNSPLHF. The CDR3 nucleotides are TGTGCCAGCAGTGAGTCGGGGATCTATAATTCACCCCTCCACTTT.

The chain uses TRBV2 and TRBJ1-2, with a possible D match to TRBD1 (6 bases). V lost 4 bases to trimming and J lost 2 bases, with 11 bases between them. Germline CDR1 is SNHLY and CDR2 is FYNNEI. This CDR3 is 14 amino acids long. The CDR3 is CASSAQGGNYGYTF. In DNA, the CDR3 is TGTGCCAGCAGTGCACAGGGAGGAAACTATGGCTACACCTTC. Looking up the rest from reference TRBV2 and TRBJ1-2 gives the full variable domain: EPEVTQTPSHQVTQMGQEVILRCVPISNHLYFYWYRQILGQKVEFLVSFYNNEISEKSEIFDDQFSVERPDGSNFTLKIRSTKLEDSAMYFCASSAQGGNYGYTFGSGTRLTVV.

The chain recombines TRBV28 with TRBJ1-2; a weak D match, TRBD1 (6 bases). This CDR3 is built from 14 residues. The V and J ends lost 2 bases and 4 bases respectively, with 11 bases between them. The V gene's germline CDR1 is MDHEN and CDR2 SYDVKM. The CDR3 protein is CASSLPRGFYGYTF. The CDR3 DNA follows: TGTGCCAGCAGTTTACCGAGGGGGTTCTATGGCTACACCTTC.

The chain uses TRBV29-1 and TRBJ1-1; 10 bases agree with TRBD1. Losses at the gene ends were 3 bases for V and 3 bases for J; bases not matched to a gene: 7. Germline CDR1 reads SQVTM; CDR2 reads ANQGSEA. The CDR3 covers 15 residues. This chain's CDR3 is CSVDPGDRGYTEAFF. The CDR3 DNA follows: TGCAGCGTTGACCCCGGGGACAGGGGATACACTGAAGCTTTCTTT.

CDR3 nucleotides: TGTGCCAGCAGCTTATGGGGGGTGAACACTGAAGCTTTCTTT. This encodes CASSLWGVNTEAFF. The V call is TRBV5-6, the J call TRBJ1-1, with a tentative D call TRBD1 (5 bases). The germline V and J ends were trimmed by 2 bases and 0 bases, with 8 bases remaining between them. Germline V gives CDR1 SGHDT, CDR2 YYEEEE. The length of the CDR3 is 14 residues.

V gene TRBV3-1 (or the pseudogene TRBV3-2) combines with J gene TRBJ2-7, with D hard to call. This CDR3 is 12 amino acids long. Trimming shortened V by 0 bases and J by 5 bases, and 5 bases separated the two germline ends. Per germline, CDR1 LGHDT and CDR2 YNNKEL (reference sequence). DNA of the CDR3: TGTGCCAGCAGCCAAGATATGCACGAGCAGTACTTC. Residues: CASSQDMHEQYF.

This clone appeared a single time. Other nucleotide sequences in the sample specify the same CDR3. The genes are TRBV6-5 and TRBJ1-5; unclear D gene. V lost 3 bases and J lost 2, with 5 bases in between. The CDR3 extends over 13 amino acids. Germline V gene lookup returns CDR1 MNHEY and CDR2 SVGAGI. The CDR3 region is CASSYGGNQPQHF. The CDR3 bases are TGTGCCAGCAGTTATGGTGGCAATCAGCCCCAGCATTTT.

The CDR3: CASSPQTGRDTEAFF. The CDR3 DNA reads TGTGCCAGCAGTCCCCAGACAGGGAGGGACACTGAAGCTTTCTTT. The V and J genes are TRBV28 and TRBJ1-1, with 7 bases that match TRBD1. This CDR3 is 15 amino acids long. Germline CDR1 is MDHEN and CDR2 is SYDVKM. With V trimmed by 5 bases and J by 3 bases, 9 bases remained unmatched.

In its sample, this clone was seen once. The chain is built from TRBV29-1 and TRBJ2-3; 8 bases fit TRBD1. Looked up from germline, CDR1 is SQVTM and CDR2 is ANQGSEA. After removal of 4 bases from V and 0 bases from J, the junction contained 3 bases not matched to a gene. This CDR3 spans 14 amino acids. Here the CDR3 reads CSVGQGASTDTQYF. CDR3 sequence (DNA): TGCAGCGTTGGGCAGGGGGCCAGCACAGATACGCAGTATTTT.

Only a few counts were recorded for this clone. This chain uses TRBV13 with TRBJ1-1; possibly TRBD1 for D (5 bases). In germline, CDR1 is PRHDT, CDR2 FYEKMQ (reference sequence). Trimming shortened V by 8 bases and J by 5 bases, and 21 bases separated the two germline ends. The CDR3 is made up of 15 amino acids. The CDR3 DNA reads TGTGCCAGCCGCTACGGGGGAACTGGGGGGACTGAAGCTTTCTTT. Protein sequence: CASRYGGTGGTEAFF.

The J gene is TRBJ1-5, the V gene TRBV27; D not certain. CDR1 MNHEY and CDR2 SMNVEV come from the germline V gene (reference sequence). The CDR3 is made up of 16 amino acids. V was shortened by 3 bases and J by 0 bases, with 12 bases between the two germline ends. CDR3 loop: CASSFQAPYSNQPQHF. CDR3 sequence (DNA): TGTGCCAGCAGTTTTCAGGCCCCGTATAGCAATCAGCCCCAGCATTTT.

This clone occurred once. The chain has TRBV28 and TRBJ2-1; tentatively, D is TRBD2 (6 bases). The germline CDR1 and CDR2 sequences are MDHEN and SYDVKM. The CDR3 runs to 14 residues. V was pared by 3 bases and J by 0 bases, with 6 bases between. Written as DNA, the CDR3 is TGTGCCAGCAGTTTGGGGGGCTCCTACAATGAGCAGTTCTTC. Translated, it gives CASSLGGSYNEQFF. The variable domain in full, with the rest retrieved from reference TRBV28 and TRBJ2-1, is DVKVTQSSRYLVKRTGEKVFLECVQDMDHENMFWYRQDPGLGLRLIYFSYDVKMKEKGDIPEGYSVSREKKERFSLILESASTNQTSMYLCASSLGGSYNEQFFGPGTRLTVL.

This chain links TRBV28 with TRBJ2-7; D may correspond to TRBD1 or TRBD2 (6 bases each). The V end was cut by 4 bases, the J end by 9 bases, with 16 bases between. Looked up from germline, CDR1 is MDHEN and CDR2 is SYDVKM. CDR3 length: 13 amino acids. The CDR3 DNA reads as TGTGCCAGCAGTTCCCCGAGGGGGGTTGGGCAGTACTTC. It is translated as CASSSPRGVGQYF.

The CDR3 here is CASTRDSNSPLHF. The CDR3 DNA is TGTGCCAGCACCCGGGACAGTAATTCACCCCTCCACTTT. V and J are TRBV6-6 and TRBJ1-6, with TRBD1 matching 7 bases. The CDR3 length is 13 residues. Trimming cost V 7 bases and J 6 bases; bases outside gene matches: 3. CDR1 and CDR2 (germline): MNHNY, SVGAGI (reference sequence).

The chain joins TRBV7-2 to TRBJ1-5; D possibly corresponds to TRBD1 (6 bases). Per germline, CDR1 SGHTA and CDR2 FQGNSA. V dropped 5 bases and J dropped 4 bases, with 9 bases sitting between them. CDR3 length: 13 residues. CDR3 sequence (DNA): TGTGCCAGCAGCCGGGGACAAAATCAGCCCCAGCATTTT. Protein product: CASSRGQNQPQHF.

This clone was counted once. The chain couples TRBV7-9 to TRBJ1-2; D might be TRBD1 (5 bases). V gave up 4 bases and J gave up 10 bases, with 16 bases separating them. Germline V lookup: CDR1 SEHNR, CDR2 FQNEAQ (reference sequence). CDR3 size: 13 residues. CDR3 DNA sequence: TGTGCCAGCAGCTCCAGGGTTTGGGGTTACTACACCTTC. The encoded protein is CASSSRVWGYYTF.

This chain joins TRBV9 and TRBJ1-5; a possible D gene is TRBD1 (6 bases). Trimming cost V 4 bases and J 3 bases, with 14 bases left between them. The CDR3 has 15 amino acids. The germline gives CDR1 SGDLS, CDR2 YYNGEE. The CDR3 DNA is TGTGCCAGCAGCTCACAACAGGGCGCCAATCAGCCCCAGCATTTT. Encoded protein: CASSSQQGANQPQHF.

The chain has TRBV11-2 and TRBJ1-2, with a tentative D call TRBD1 (6 bases). The V gene's germline CDR1 is SGHAT and CDR2 FQNNGV. The CDR3 extends over 15 amino acids. V gave up 1 base and J gave up 8 bases, with 17 bases separating them. CDR3 DNA: TGTGCCAGCAGCTTAGTTCTTTCCCCCACAGGGGGCTACACCTTC. It is translated as CASSLVLSPTGGYTF. The full variable domain, completed using reference TRBV11-2 and TRBJ1-2, is EAGVAQSPRYKIIEKRQSVAFWCNPISGHATLYWYQQILGQGPKLLIQFQNNGVVDDSQLPKDRFSAERLKGVDSTLKIQPAKLEDSAVYLCASSLVLSPTGGYTFGSGTRLTVV.

The genes are TRBV20-1 and TRBJ2-1, with D possibly called TRBD1 or TRBD2 (6 bases each). V gave up 4 bases and J gave up 5 bases, with 18 bases separating them. Germline V gene lookup returns CDR1 DFQATT and CDR2 SNEGSKA (reference sequence). CDR3 size: 15 residues. CDR3 sequence reads: CSAIETGASHNEQFF. The CDR3 nucleotides are TGCAGTGCTATTGAGACGGGGGCTAGTCACAATGAGCAGTTCTTC.

This CDR3 is CASSRLRGDNEQFF. In DNA, the CDR3 is TGTGCCAGCAGCCGGCTCCGAGGGGACAATGAGCAGTTCTTC. This chain joins TRBV6-1 and TRBJ2-1; D could derive from TRBD1 or TRBD2 (5 bases each). V was shortened by 6 bases and J by 5 bases, with 14 bases between the two germline ends. This CDR3 comprises 14 residues. The V gene's germline CDR1 is MNHNS and CDR2 SASEGT.

The chain is built from TRBV19 and TRBJ2-1; 8 positions match TRBD2. This CDR3 has 17 residues. The V gene's germline CDR1 is LNHDA and CDR2 SQIVND (reference sequence). V lost 6 bases, J lost 6 bases, and 16 bases stayed unmatched. CDR3 sequence: CASSDEGVSGRANEQFF. The CDR3 DNA is TGTGCCAGTAGCGATGAGGGCGTCTCCGGGAGGGCCAATGAGCAGTTCTTC.